The sequence of this T cell receptor beta chain was determined in a study of human thymus T cells (dated by TCRdb to 2018 to 2021). As for the study more broadly: The study characterized TCR alpha and beta repertoires from eight infant thymus samples and four related peripheral blood samples. The cohort included about 6 male and two female infants, with donor ages spanning 7 to 244 days. Beyond this particular receptor, the publication reports: Usage of V and J gene segments appeared to be biased in both the thymic and the peripheral blood repertoires. The related research found that thymic TCR repertoires overlapped highly between unrelated individuals. On average, thymus samples gave 800,000 or so unique TCRB clonotypes, whereas blood samples gave about 84,000.

The thymus tissue came from surgical resects taken out during corrective cardiac surgery. Donors were immunologically healthy infants undergoing open corrective cardiac surgery for congenital heart defects in Finland. Thymocytes were released mechanically from tissue and stored at -70 °C as pellets of 10-30 million cells. A QIAsymphony instrument was used to extract genomic DNA from frozen cell pellets. Notes on this clone: The antigen it recognizes is unknown. Base qualities are not at hand, and no much larger clone is one base apart.

TCRB and TCRAD loci were amplified from a standardized quantity of quality-controlled genomic DNA using the immunoSEQ multiplex PCR assay. Amplicons spanned the V(D)J region at a length sufficient to cover the CDR3 and identify V and J genes. The commercial immunoSEQ service was used to sequence amplicons on an Illumina platform. On the study's bioinformatics: Primer bias and sequencing errors were corrected as previously described, and TCRAD and TCRB were defined on the basis of the IMGT database. Analysis of the repertoires was done with immunoSEQ Analyzer 3.0 and VDJTools and included basic statistics, V/J segment usage, diversity estimates, rarefaction and pairwise overlap. Diversity was estimated with Chao1, ChaoE, Efron-Thisted, Shannon and inverse Simpson indices, and also on datasets down-sampled to the smallest sample. Repertoire overlap was assessed by strict matching of CDR3 nucleotide sequence, V gene and J gene, and clustering was done by Jaccard-based multidimensional scaling. TCRdb's version of the immuneACCESS table is confined to in-frame rearrangements and falls short of the full clone set. An unresolved V gene accounts for under half of the shortfall where checked; the remainder is of unknown origin. From that table come the V and J calls and clone size; the DNA was used to work out D and trimming. Counted in this sample were tens of thousands of clones; 95% of them appeared once. The ten largest clones take up 0.03% to 0.035% of the sample.

In the germline V gene (reference sequence), CDR1 corresponds to DFQATT and CDR2 to SNEGSKA. V is clipped by 3 bases and J by 2 bases, and the sequence between their germline boundaries is 3 bases long. The CDR3 numbers 11 residues from cysteine through phenylalanine. Only the CDR3 DNA is retained, 33 bases long and in frame from the first base. The sequencing input was thymus tissue. The chain is assembled from TRBV20-1 and TRBJ2-3, with the D gene uncertain. This TCR was sampled from a girl in the first two years of life with a congenital heart defect but otherwise immunologically healthy. The sequenced DNA is TGCAGTGCTAGGAACACAGATACGCAGTATTTT. It codes for CSARNTDTQYF.